These 26 T cell receptor beta chains came from one sample sequenced in a study of blood T cell repertoires in COVID-19. Only in-frame clones appear in the TCRdb table, and some are missing; sequencing was by immunoSEQ multiplex PCR. Here the sample spans about 270,000 clones, roughly 87% being singletons. Source material: PBMCs or T cells enriched from blood (not recorded which). The source is a woman in her 30s who had recovered from COVID-19.

In its sample, this clone was seen a few times. The V and J genes are TRBV18 and TRBJ1-1; D gene uncertain. Trimming cost V 4 bases and J 6 bases, with 6 bases left between them. CDR3 length: 11 residues. Looked up from germline, CDR1 is KGHSH and CDR2 is LQKENI. The CDR3 loop is CASSRGAEAFF. Written as DNA, the CDR3 is TGTGCCAGCTCACGGGGAGCTGAAGCTTTCTTT.

V gene TRBV6-4 combines with J gene TRBJ2-7; the match to TRBD1 covers 11 bases. The CDR3 totals 13 residues. Germline assignment: CDR1 MRHNA and CDR2 SNTAGT. The V gene end was trimmed by 6 bases and the J gene end by 6 bases; junction bases not matched to a gene: 4. CDR3: CASSGQGAGEQYF. CDR3 coding DNA: TGTGCCAGCAGCGGACAGGGGGCAGGCGAGCAGTACTTC.

The V call is TRBV7-2, the J call TRBJ2-1; 15 bases map to TRBD2. CDR3 size: 17 residues. Germline lookup yields CDR1 SGHTA and CDR2 FQGNSA. Germline trimming cut 5 bases from V and 9 bases from J; bases unmatched to any gene: 11. Written as DNA, the CDR3 is TGTGCCAGCAGCCCCGGACTAGCGGGGGGGCTGAGGGTTGAGCAGTTCTTC. It specifies CASSPGLAGGLRVEQFF.

For the CDR3, the DNA is TGCGCCAGCAGCCTAGGTGATGGAAACACCATATATTTT. Its translation: CASSLGDGNTIYF. The chain couples TRBV5-1 to TRBJ1-3; the D is unclear. The CDR3 consists of 13 residues. V was cut by 4 bases and J by 3 bases, with 8 bases left in between. The germline CDR1 and CDR2 sequences are SGHRS and YFSETQ.

The chain couples TRBV2 to TRBJ2-7; maybe TRBD1 (5 bases). Trimming removed 8 bases at V and 2 bases at J, with 13 bases between. Per the germline V gene, CDR1 is SNHLY and CDR2 is FYNNEI. This CDR3 spans 13 amino acids. The CDR3 here is CASHQDNAYEQYF. For the CDR3, the DNA is TGTGCCAGCCACCAGGACAACGCCTACGAGCAGTACTTC.

V is TRBV5-1 and J is TRBJ1-2; D might be TRBD1 (5 bases). Trimming pared 0 bases from V and 8 bases from J, leaving 14 bases between. The CDR3 extends over 14 amino acids. Looked up from germline, CDR1 is SGHRS and CDR2 is YFSETQ. As DNA, the CDR3 is TGCGCCAGCAGCTTGGGACAGTCCCTGGGAGGCTACACCTTC. Amino acids: CASSLGQSLGGYTF.

V usage is TRBV29-1 and J usage is TRBJ2-6; D is unclear. Germline assignment: CDR1 SQVTM and CDR2 ANQGSEA. The V end lost 6 bases, the J end lost 6 bases, and 12 bases lay between the germline ends. The CDR3 spans 13 residues. CDR3 bases: TGCAGCGTGGTTGAAACAGTGGCCAACGTCCTGACTTTC. This sequence encodes CSVVETVANVLTF.

This clone occurred once. This chain joins TRBV2 and TRBJ2-1; 12 bases match TRBD2. V lost 5 bases, J lost 3 bases, and 8 bases stayed unmatched. CDR1 is SNHLY and CDR2 is FYNNEI in the germline V gene. The CDR3 contains 17 residues. This chain's CDR3 is CASSRTSGAPNYNEQFF. The CDR3 DNA is TGTGCCAGCAGTCGGACTAGCGGGGCGCCGAACTACAATGAGCAGTTCTTC.

The chain combines TRBV30 with TRBJ1-2; D uncertain. The length of the CDR3 is 11 residues. Trimming took off 5 bases at V and 12 bases at J, with 16 bases between the two ends. The V gene's germline CDR1 is GTSNPN and CDR2 SVGIG (reference sequence). The CDR3 loop is CAWGQAEPHTF. Here the CDR3 DNA reads TGTGCCTGGGGGCAGGCCGAACCCCACACCTTC.

The chain couples TRBV6-5 to TRBJ2-5; 12 bases are shared with TRBD2. The V gene's germline CDR1 is MNHEY and CDR2 SVGAGI. The CDR3 extends over 15 amino acids. J gave up 5 bases and V 0 bases, and 1 base lay outside the gene matches. CDR3 residues: CASSYSGTSGETQYF. The CDR3 bases are TGTGCCAGCAGTTACTCAGGGACTAGCGGGGAGACCCAGTACTTC.

This sequence joins TRBV28 and TRBJ1-3; 12 nucleotides match TRBD1. Trimming at V came to 6 bases and at J to 1 base, leaving 4 bases not matched to a gene. Germline CDR1 reads MDHEN; CDR2 reads SYDVKM. The CDR3 runs to 16 residues. CDR3 DNA sequence: TGTGCCAGCAGGGGACAGGGGGCCCCTTCTGGAAACACCATATATTTT. This translates into CASRGQGAPSGNTIYF.

The chain uses TRBV12-3 or TRBV12-4 and TRBJ2-5, with D tentatively TRBD2 (7 bases). With 5 bases removed from V and 5 bases from J, the gap between germline ends came to 12 bases. This CDR3 is 13 amino acids long. The CDR3 loop reads CASSGRGGETQYF. The CDR3 bases are TGTGCCAGCAGTGGCAGGGGAGGGGAGACCCAGTACTTC.

V is TRBV27 and J is TRBJ2-7, with 7 bases matching TRBD1. V was pared by 5 bases and J by 5 bases, with 3 bases of the junction left unmatched. The CDR3 is 12 residues long. Germline CDR1 and CDR2: MNHEY and SMNVEV (reference sequence). CDR3 amino acids: CASSRQGDEQYF. As DNA, the CDR3 is TGTGCCAGCAGTAGACAGGGCGACGAGCAGTACTTC.

CDR3 protein: CASSSKRGTDTQYF. The CDR3 DNA is TGTGCCAGCAGTTCGAAAAGAGGCACAGATACGCAGTATTTT. The chain combines TRBV27 with TRBJ2-3; D not certain. V was shortened by 4 bases and J by 1 base, with 9 bases between the two germline ends. Germline assignment: CDR1 MNHEY and CDR2 SMNVEV (reference sequence). The CDR3 contains 14 residues.

V is TRBV12-3 or TRBV12-4 and J is TRBJ2-7; 7 nucleotides align to TRBD1. V trimming: 3 bases; J trimming: 10 bases; junction bases outside the gene matches: 9. This CDR3 has 13 residues. CDR3 residues: CASSFPGQDIQYF. CDR3 sequence (DNA): TGTGCCAGCAGTTTCCCCGGACAGGACATACAGTACTTC.

The chain links TRBV3-1 (or the pseudogene TRBV3-2) to TRBJ2-1; a possible D gene is TRBD2 (7 bases). V lost 6 bases and J lost 8, with 17 bases in between. CDR1 and CDR2 (germline): LGHDT, YNNKEL (reference sequence). The CDR3 sequence is 14 residues long. The CDR3 sequence: CASSSVGGPHEQFF. CDR3 bases: TGTGCCAGCAGTTCCGTCGGGGGGCCTCATGAGCAGTTCTTC.

The chain is built from TRBV28 and TRBJ1-5, with 9 bases lining up with TRBD1. V dropped 3 bases and J dropped 7; count of bases not matched to a gene: 13. CDR3 length: 17 amino acids. In germline, CDR1 is MDHEN, CDR2 SYDVKM. CDR3 nucleotide sequence: TGTGCCAGCAGTTTGATAAGGGACAGGGTGGTAGAGCAGCCCCAGCATTTT. This gives the protein CASSLIRDRVVEQPQHF.

The count of this clone is one. This chain joins TRBV28 and TRBJ1-1, with D unresolved. The length of the CDR3 is 11 residues. The V and J ends lost 7 bases and 3 bases respectively, with 6 bases between them. Germline-derived CDR1 and CDR2 are MDHEN and SYDVKM. CDR3 amino acids: CASTVDTEAFF. Here the CDR3 DNA reads TGTGCCAGCACGGTAGACACTGAAGCTTTCTTT.

This clone was seen once. As DNA, the CDR3 is TGTGCCAGCAGCGCAGGGACTAGCGGTTACTACGAGCAGTACTTC. It encodes CASSAGTSGYYEQYF. This sequence joins TRBV9 and TRBJ2-7; 11 bases are shared with TRBD2. V gave up 3 bases and J gave up 3 bases; unmatched junction bases: 5. Germline V gives CDR1 SGDLS, CDR2 YYNGEE. The CDR3 is made up of 15 amino acids.

This chain joins TRBV5-4 and TRBJ2-1; 7 bases map to TRBD2. Germline V gene lookup returns CDR1 SGHNT and CDR2 YYREEE (reference sequence). The CDR3 is 17 residues long. The junction had 14 bases not matched to a gene; V was cut back by 4 bases and J by 4 bases. Here the CDR3 reads CASSPGGGLADYNEQFF. DNA for the CDR3: TGTGCCAGCAGCCCCGGGGGTGGGCTAGCGGATTACAATGAGCAGTTCTTC.

This chain links TRBV7-9 with TRBJ1-2; 7 nucleotides align to TRBD1. Germline V CDR1 and CDR2: SEHNR, FQNEAQ (reference sequence). J was trimmed by 3 bases and V by 7 bases; bases with no gene match: 14. The CDR3 covers 16 residues. The CDR3 DNA reads TGTGCCAGCACAGGACAGTCACAGGGGACCTACTATGGCTACACCTTC. This codes for CASTGQSQGTYYGYTF.

This sequence joins TRBV2 and TRBJ1-5; D may be TRBD1 (5 bases). The length of the CDR3 is 17 residues. Germline V gives CDR1 SNHLY, CDR2 FYNNEI. Trimming pared 0 bases from V and 6 bases from J, leaving 18 bases between. The CDR3: CASSEAQGRVGGQPQHF. As DNA, the CDR3 is TGTGCCAGCAGTGAAGCGCAAGGCAGGGTGGGGGGTCAGCCCCAGCATTTT.

This clone has a single count. V is TRBV7-2 and J is TRBJ1-1; 11 bases are a match to TRBD1. Germline V gene data show CDR1 as SGHTA and CDR2 as FQGNSA. V shed 3 bases and J 4 bases; nucleotides not matched to a gene: 7. The CDR3 is made up of 16 amino acids. The CDR3 region is CASSFGTGGGGTEAFF. In nucleotides, the CDR3 is TGTGCCAGCAGCTTTGGGACAGGGGGAGGGGGCACTGAAGCTTTCTTT.

The table lists this clone with a few counts. This chain links TRBV28 with TRBJ2-1; tentatively, D is TRBD2 (5 bases). The CDR3 is made up of 17 amino acids. CDR1 MDHEN and CDR2 SYDVKM come from the germline V gene. The germline V and J ends were trimmed by 4 bases and 0 bases, with 16 bases remaining between them. The CDR3 sequence is CASSSPGIPSSYNEQFF. In DNA form, the CDR3 reads TGTGCCAGCAGTTCCCCGGGGATTCCTAGCTCCTACAATGAGCAGTTCTTC. The full variable domain, in which reference TRBV28 and TRBJ2-1 provide the parts outside the CDR3, is DVKVTQSSRYLVKRTGEKVFLECVQDMDHENMFWYRQDPGLGLRLIYFSYDVKMKEKGDIPEGYSVSREKKERFSLILESASTNQTSMYLCASSSPGIPSSYNEQFFGPGTRLTVL.

The chain combines TRBV5-4 with TRBJ1-2; D may be TRBD1 (6 bases). The germline V gene encodes CDR1 SGHNT and CDR2 YYREEE (reference sequence). V was cut by 4 bases and J by 5 bases, with 15 bases left in between. The CDR3 sequence is 14 residues long. The CDR3 DNA is TGTGCCAGCAGCACGACAGGTTCTGGGTATGGCTACACCTTC. This sequence encodes CASSTTGSGYGYTF.

Here the CDR3 reads CASSIPREPYEQYF. The DNA of the CDR3 is TGTGCCAGCAGCATTCCCCGGGAGCCCTACGAGCAGTACTTC. The chain employs TRBV5-5 and TRBJ2-7; D might be TRBD2 (6 bases). The ends were cut back, 4 bases at V and 2 bases at J, with 13 bases in the middle. This CDR3 has 14 amino acids. Germline V gene sequence: CDR1 SGHKS, CDR2 YYEKEE (reference sequence). Supplemented by reference TRBV5-5 and TRBJ2-7, the full variable domain reads DAGVTQSPTHLIKTRGQQVTLRCSPISGHKSVSWYQQVLGQGPQFIFQYYEKEERGRGNFPDRFSARQFPNYSSELNVNALLLGDSALYLCASSIPREPYEQYFGPGTRLTVT.